Sequencing of this TCR beta chain was carried out in a study of siplizumab effects on memory and regulatory T cells (dated by TCRdb to between 2018 and 2020). Broadly, across the study: The study looked at the effect of siplizumab, an anti-CD2 antibody, on alloreactive T-cell subsets in allogeneic mixed lymphocyte reactions made from human PBMCs. Beyond this particular receptor, the publication reports: Of the alloreactive CD4+ clones that could be mapped, the Treg-derived share averaged around 64% with siplizumab compared with 25% to 30% in control reactions. Roughly 80-95% of proliferating CD4+ or CD8+ clones could not be assigned a naive or memory phenotype. The cumulative frequency of alloreactive sequences that could be traced back to unstimulated CD4+ memory T cells was significantly reduced by siplizumab. Unstimulated naive T cells appeared more diverse than memory T cells, and naive cells seemed to contribute substantially to the alloresponse. Sequences below about 10^-5 frequency were poorly captured, so only a minor fraction of alloreactive clones could be mapped to unstimulated subsets. No functional confirmation was obtained for the suppressive function of proliferating Tregs from siplizumab cultures.

Library generation was performed with the immunoSEQ multiplex PCR assay. Each sample had 10^5 or so TCR templates assayed by the deep sequencing platform. Genomic DNA extracted from sorted T cells was the material used for TCRbeta CDR3 sequencing. Under the source paper's analysis protocol: The R programming language was used for the clonal analysis of the TCRbeta CDR3 data. Comparing unstimulated samples against CFSE-low samples taken after the reaction was how alloreactive CD4+ and CD8+ clones were defined. Regulatory or non-regulatory origin of alloreactive CD4+ clones was assigned by matching sequences to the sorted unstimulated Treg and non-Treg repertoires. Sourced from immuneACCESS, this table was stored by TCRdb with only in-frame sequences that have V and J called. A share of the clones is absent; for the studies checked, an unresolved V gene accounts for under half, and the remainder has no known explanation. D and trimming come from the DNA, and the V and J calls and clone size come from that table. The sample table shows approximately 94,000 clones, and around 97% are seen once. The top ten clonotypes cover roughly 0.031% of the sample.

For this clone: The target of this receptor is not known. Base qualities are missing; no much larger clone stands one base away.

The CDR3 has 17 amino acids, counting the end cysteine and phenylalanine. The entry retains the CDR3 DNA only, 51 bases that are in frame from base 1. Compared with germline, V lacks 0 bases and J lacks 6 bases; bases without a gene match: 8. Sequences LGHNA (CDR1) and YNFKEQ (CDR2) are obtained from the germline V gene. In addition, sequencing in three donor pairs included unstimulated CD8+ effector memory subsets alongside CD4+ naive, CD8+ naive, CD8+ TEMRA and CD4+ memory subsets. Sorted unstimulated T cells, along with proliferating T cells recovered from mixed lymphocyte reactions, underwent TCRbeta CDR3 sequencing. Fresh whole blood from approximately ten HLA-typed healthy donors was used to isolate PBMCs.

The rearranged chain carries TRBV4-2 and TRBJ2-1, and TRBD2 aligns with 10 junction nucleotides. The TCR sequence derives from a human donor in good health. Sequenced sample: naive CD4+ T cells sorted from blood. The cell subset or site label of this sample denotes: unstimulated naive T cells. The CDR3 sequence is CASSQEGWSGGGNEQFF. The nucleotide sequence is given as TGTGCCAGCAGCCAAGAAGGGTGGAGCGGGGGGGGCAATGAGCAGTTCTTC.